This TCR beta chain was captured by sequencing in a study of T cells after posttransplantation cyclophosphamide. Assay: immunoSEQ multiplex PCR; the TCRdb copy retains only in-frame clones and omits some. Altogether some 50,000 clones were found in the sample, and no singletons occur. The clonotype originates from a man aged 40-49 years in good health, CMV-negative, and a related stem cell transplant donor. Specimen: PBMCs.

DNA of the CDR3: TGTGCCAGCAGTGGTGGGACTAGCGGGAGCTTGACAGATACGCAGTATTTT. Translating gives CASSGGTSGSLTDTQYF. The J gene is TRBJ2-3, the V gene TRBV25-1; 14 bases fit TRBD2. Germline CDR1 reads MGHDK; CDR2 reads SYGVNS. V shed 4 bases and J 3 bases; nucleotides not matched to a gene: 6. This CDR3 is built from 17 residues.